The clone carrying this TCR beta chain has more than one count but fewer than ten. What it binds is unknown. This sample includes further DNA sequences coding for the same CDR3. These data belong to a study of cytomegalovirus exposure and HLA in healthy donors. In the study overall: From HLA-typed donors, an early data release held 70 million to 95 million unique TCRs. Study-wide results and limits: In a later analysis, HLA-associated TCR beta chains were more clonally expanded than equally common others.

J gave up 0 bases and V 6 bases, and 6 bases lay outside the gene matches. The V gene's germline CDR1 is SNHLY and CDR2 FYNNEI. The CDR3 length is 15 residues. The primer mix had 60 Vbeta and 13 Jbeta primers. Only in-frame clones appear in the TCRdb table, and some are missing; sequencing was by immunoSEQ multiplex PCR. This sample has about 160,000 clones, with 75% found just once. Healthy individuals who donated bone marrow served as the donors. Sequencing used PBMCs. The gene calls are TRBV2 and TRBJ2-7; TRBD2 matches at 9 bases. The clonotype was recovered from a woman aged 45-65 years in good health and CMV-seropositive. In DNA, the CDR3 is TGTGCCAGCAGGGTGAGCGGGGGGAGCTCCTACGAGCAGTACTTC. Amino acids: CASRVSGGSSYEQYF.